This entry describes one TCR beta chain. The sample is drawn from a study of blood T cell repertoires in COVID-19. Study information: Samples came from the United States, Italy and Spain, spanning acute and convalescent COVID-19. In each case, the material was cDNA or gDNA derived from T cells, B-cell-depleted T cells, or PBMCs.

Method: immunoSEQ multiplex PCR; TCRdb's copy keeps in-frame clones and lacks some. The sample has 90,000 to 110,000 clones, roughly 87% seen once. This receptor was obtained from a man aged 50 or older with acute or convalescent COVID-19. Sample: peripheral blood.

The CDR3 spells CASSPPVAGANVLTF. CDR3 nucleotides: TGTGCCAGCAGCCCACCCGTAGCTGGGGCCAACGTCCTGACTTTC. This sequence joins TRBV5-4 and TRBJ2-6; D is undetermined. Trimming took off 4 bases at V and 2 bases at J, with 10 bases between the two ends. The length of the CDR3 is 15 residues. CDR1 and CDR2 from the germline V gene are SGHNT and YYREEE (reference sequence).